These 24 T cell receptor beta chains were all obtained from the same sample, sequenced in a study of T cells in Graves' hyperthyroidism and ophthalmopathy. RNA transcripts were the template for amplifying TCR beta CDR3 regions. First-round RT-PCR targeting the TCR CDR3 was performed with the HTBI primer set. TCRdb reprocessed the multiplex PCR reads via MiXCR and lists one record per CDR3 protein. The sample has some 600,000 distinct CDR3 sequences, about 14% seen once. The sequenced sample was blood. The receptors were sampled from a woman aged 25 to 39 with Graves' hyperthyroidism that later progressed to Graves' ophthalmopathy.

This clonotype was seen at least ten times. The chain employs TRBV30 and TRBJ2-7, with 7 bases matching TRBD1. Germline V CDR1 and CDR2: GTSNPN, SVGIG (reference sequence). The CDR3 totals 14 residues. The V segment lost 0 bases and the J segment 2 bases; nucleotides outside the gene matches: 4. The DNA of the CDR3 is TGTGCCTGGAGTGTATTGCAGGGGGCCTACGAGCAGTACTTC. This codes for CAWSVLQGAYEQYF.

In this sample, this clonotype turned up many times. This sequence joins TRBV19 and TRBJ2-1; 9 nucleotides match TRBD2. V was clipped by 10 bases and J by 6 bases; unmatched bases: 16. Germline values: CDR1 LNHDA, CDR2 SQIVND (reference sequence). The CDR3 runs 16 residues. CDR3: CATGQPWGLASNEQFF. The DNA for the CDR3 is TGTGCCACAGGACAGCCTTGGGGACTAGCCTCCAATGAGCAGTTCTTC.

This clonotype was seen at least ten times. The chain couples TRBV10-3 to TRBJ2-5, with a tentative D call TRBD2 (6 bases). This CDR3 is 13 amino acids long. The V and J ends lost 4 bases and 2 bases respectively, with 8 bases between them. The germline gives CDR1 ENHRY, CDR2 SYGVKD. CDR3 in amino acids: CAISGLEQETQYF. The CDR3 nucleotides read TGTGCCATCAGTGGACTAGAGCAAGAGACCCAGTACTTC.

This clonotype was counted at least ten times. This chain uses TRBV7-8 with TRBJ2-7; 9 nucleotides agree with TRBD1. Unmatched junction bases numbered 7, after V lost 4 bases and J lost 6 bases. The CDR3 is 14 amino acids. Germline-derived CDR1 and CDR2 are SGHVS and FQNEAQ. CDR3 coding DNA: TGTGCCAGCAGCTCCGGGACAGGGCGCGCCGAGCAGTACTTC. Residues: CASSSGTGRAEQYF. The variable domain in full, with the rest retrieved from reference TRBV7-8 and TRBJ2-7, is GAGVSQSPRYKVAKRGQDVALRCDPISGHVSLFWYQQALGQGPEFLTYFQNEAQLDKSGLPSDRFFAERPEGSVSTLKIQRTQQEDSAVYLCASSSGTGRAEQYFGPGTRLTVT.

This clonotype has more than one count but fewer than ten. This chain joins TRBV18 and TRBJ1-2; TRBD1 might be the D (6 bases). Per the germline V gene, CDR1 is KGHSH and CDR2 is LQKENI. This CDR3 spans 14 amino acids. V was shortened by 6 bases and J by 6 bases, with 17 bases between the two germline ends. The CDR3 here is CASSLTEGGDGYTF. For the CDR3, the DNA is TGTGCCAGCTCCCTAACGGAAGGGGGAGATGGCTACACCTTC. The entire variable domain, with the rest obtained from reference TRBV18 and TRBJ1-2, is as follows: NAGVMQNPRHLVRRRGQEARLRCSPMKGHSHVYWYRQLPEEGLKFMVYLQKENIIDESGMPKERFSAEFPKEGPSILRIQQVVRGDSAAYFCASSLTEGGDGYTFGSGTRLTVV.

This clonotype was picked up a small number of times. The chain carries TRBV7-9 and TRBJ2-7; 9 nucleotides agree with TRBD2. With V trimmed by 1 base and J by 4 bases, 8 bases remained unmatched. CDR1 is SEHNR, CDR2 FQNEAQ, per germline (reference sequence). The CDR3 runs to 16 residues. CDR3: CASSLGGPSGMYEQYF. DNA for the CDR3: TGTGCCAGCAGCTTAGGGGGACCTAGCGGGATGTACGAGCAGTACTTC. The full variable domain, rest sourced from reference TRBV7-9 and TRBJ2-7, is DTGVSQNPRHKITKRGQNVTFRCDPISEHNRLYWYRQTLGQGPEFLTYFQNEAQLEKSRLLSDRFSAERPKGSFSTLEIQRTEQGDSAMYLCASSLGGPSGMYEQYFGPGTRLTVT.

This clonotype was seen only a few times. Since a much larger clone is just one base distant, this may be a read error. The rearrangement joins TRBV12-3 or TRBV12-4 to TRBJ2-6, with no clear D. The CDR3 contains 15 residues. In DNA, the CDR3 is TGTGCCAGCAGTACCTCTGCCTCTAGGGCCAACGTCCTGACTTTC. Protein product: CASSTSASRANVLTF.

This clonotype was seen more than once but under ten times. The genes are TRBV6-1 and TRBJ2-7, with a possible D match to TRBD1 (6 bases). Germline values: CDR1 MNHNS, CDR2 SASEGT. The V gene lost 5 bases and the J gene lost 2 bases, with 19 bases spanning the gap. This CDR3 is 16 amino acids long. CDR3 sequence (DNA): TGTGCCAGCAGTATCCTCGGACAGTTACCTACCTACGAGCAGTACTTC. Its translation: CASSILGQLPTYEQYF.

The chain has TRBV19 and TRBJ2-4; 10 bases align to TRBD2. The CDR3 totals 16 residues. J was trimmed by 9 bases and V by 5 bases; bases with no gene match: 13. Germline V gene sequence: CDR1 LNHDA, CDR2 SQIVND (reference sequence). This chain's CDR3 is CASSLGASGSGSIQYF. CDR3 coding DNA: TGTGCCAGTAGTCTCGGCGCTAGCGGGAGTGGGAGCATTCAGTACTTC.

This clonotype has a count of ten or more. The V and J genes are TRBV14 and TRBJ1-2, with 7 bases identical to TRBD1. CDR3 length: 16 amino acids. Trimming at V came to 1 base and at J to 1 base, leaving 6 bases not matched to a gene. Germline-derived CDR1 and CDR2 are SGHDN and FVKESK. The CDR3 bases are TGTGCCAGCAGCCAAGCGGCAGGGGGAAGTAACTATGGCTACACCTTC. It translates to CASSQAAGGSNYGYTF. The full variable domain, with the rest looked up from reference TRBV14 and TRBJ1-2, is EAGVTQFPSHSVIEKGQTVTLRCDPISGHDNLYWYRRVMGKEIKFLLHFVKESKQDESGMPNNRFLAERTGGTYSTLKVQPAELEDSGVYFCASSQAAGGSNYGYTFGSGTRLTVV.

This clonotype was observed a few times. The genes are TRBV7-9 and TRBJ2-7; D perhaps matches TRBD1 (6 bases). The V gene's germline CDR1 is SEHNR and CDR2 FQNEAQ (reference sequence). Trimming removed 5 bases from V and 5 bases from J, with 19 bases in between. The CDR3 extends over 15 amino acids. The CDR3 DNA reads TGTGCCAGCAGCCCATCAGCGCGGAGACAGGACGAGCAGTACTTC. Translated: CASSPSARRQDEQYF.

Ten or more counts support this clonotype. The rearrangement joins TRBV27 to TRBJ2-5, with D possibly matching TRBD2 (6 bases). V shed 5 bases and J shed 4 bases, with 20 bases lying between them. This CDR3 comprises 16 residues. CDR1 and CDR2 from the germline V gene are MNHEY and SMNVEV (reference sequence). CDR3 loop: CASSMRGTLRGETQYF. Written as DNA, the CDR3 is TGTGCCAGCAGTATGCGCGGGACCTTAAGGGGAGAGACCCAGTACTTC.

At least ten counts were recorded for this clonotype. The chain uses TRBV11-3 and TRBJ2-3, with 10 bases matching TRBD2. Germline assignment: CDR1 SGHNT and CDR2 YENEEA. This CDR3 is 16 amino acids long. J gave up 4 bases and V 3 bases, and 7 bases lay outside the gene matches. CDR3 coding DNA: TGTGCCAGCAGCTTCCCCCCAGCGGGAGGGCCAGATACGCAGTATTTT. As protein: CASSFPPAGGPDTQYF.

This clonotype was found many times. The J gene is TRBJ2-1, the V gene TRBV2; TRBD2 aligns across 7 bases. The CDR3 has 15 amino acids. From germline, CDR1 is SNHLY and CDR2 FYNNEI. Trimming took 2 bases from V and 4 from J; bases not matched to a gene: 5. CDR3 nucleotides: TGTGCCAGCAGTGAACTAGCGGTCGTTTACAATGAGCAGTTCTTC. Amino acids: CASSELAVVYNEQFF.

This clonotype has more than one count but fewer than ten. J is TRBJ2-1 and V is TRBV24-1; the D is unclear. Germline CDR1 and CDR2: KGHDR and SFDVKD. This CDR3 has 14 residues. V lost 3 bases, J lost 8 bases, and 13 bases lay in between. The CDR3 DNA sequence: TGTGCCACCAGTGATCTCCGACACTCGGATGAGCAGTTCTTC. As protein: CATSDLRHSDEQFF.

This clonotype appeared many times. J is TRBJ2-1 and V is TRBV5-8; possible D gene TRBD1, 6 bases. CDR3 size: 14 residues. Trimming shortened V by 2 bases and J by 6 bases, and 12 bases separated the two germline ends. The germline gives CDR1 SGHTS, CDR2 YDEGEE. This CDR3 reads CASSLNDRFNEQFF. In DNA, the CDR3 is TGTGCCAGCAGCTTAAATGACAGGTTCAATGAGCAGTTCTTC. The complete variable domain, with remaining parts taken from reference TRBV5-8 and TRBJ2-1, reads EAGVTQSPTHLIKTRGQQATLRCSPISGHTSVYWYQQALGLGLQFLLWYDEGEERNRGNFPPRFSGRQFPNYSSELNVNALELEDSALYLCASSLNDRFNEQFFGPGTRLTVL.

The V call is TRBV30, the J call TRBJ1-4; the D gene is possibly TRBD1 (5 bases). This CDR3 spans 13 amino acids. V lost 5 bases, J lost 8 bases, and 15 bases lay in between. CDR1 GTSNPN and CDR2 SVGIG come from the germline V gene (reference sequence). The CDR3 bases are TGTGCCTGGGGGACCGGAATGGGCGAAAAACTGTTTTTT. The encoded protein is CAWGTGMGEKLFF.

This clonotype was detected ten times or more. The chain carries TRBV19 and TRBJ2-1, with TRBD2 matching over 7 bases. This CDR3 is built from 14 residues. After removal of 2 bases from V and 6 bases from J, the junction contained 4 bases not matched to a gene. The germline CDR1 and CDR2 sequences are LNHDA and SQIVND (reference sequence). DNA for the CDR3: TGTGCCAGTAGTATACGGCTAGCGGTCAATGAGCAGTTCTTC. This sequence encodes CASSIRLAVNEQFF.

In this sample, this clonotype turned up many times. V is TRBV19 and J is TRBJ1-5; D is possibly TRBD1 (6 bases). Trimming took off 4 bases at V and 4 bases at J, with 23 bases between the two ends. The CDR3 extends over 18 amino acids. CDR1 is LNHDA and CDR2 is SQIVND in the germline V gene (reference sequence). The CDR3 nucleotides read TGTGCCAGTAGTACTTGGGACACCCTTCCATACGGGAATCAGCCCCAGCATTTT. The encoded protein is CASSTWDTLPYGNQPQHF.

There are many counts of this clonotype. The chain recombines TRBV6-1 with TRBJ1-3; D call uncertain. Germline CDR1 MNHNS, CDR2 SASEGT. The CDR3 consists of 15 residues. V was cut by 6 bases and J by 0 bases, with 12 bases left in between. DNA of the CDR3: TGTGCCAGCAGCCTGGCCAGAACCTCTGGAAACACCATATATTTT. Residues: CASSLARTSGNTIYF.

This clonotype came up many times. The chain has TRBV12-3 or TRBV12-4 and TRBJ1-2; D gene unclear. V lost 7 bases and J 2 bases, leaving 5 bases between the germline ends. This CDR3 comprises 11 residues. CDR3 region: CASTLNYGYTF. DNA of the CDR3: TGTGCCAGCACCCTGAACTATGGCTACACCTTC.

The chain combines TRBV6-2 or TRBV6-3 with TRBJ2-1; no reliable D call. The CDR3 runs 13 residues. The V and J ends lost 5 bases and 3 bases respectively, with 8 bases between them. Germline V CDR1 and CDR2: MNHEY, SVGEGT. CDR3 nucleotides: TGTGCCAGCAGTGCATCGGACTACAATGAGCAGTTCTTC. It encodes CASSASDYNEQFF.

Here the CDR3 reads CASSGTGGDETQYF. The CDR3 region has the DNA TGTGCCAGCAGCGGGACAGGGGGCGACGAGACCCAGTACTTC. The chain is built from TRBV7-9 and TRBJ2-5; 12 bases align to TRBD1. CDR3 length: 14 amino acids. Germline values: CDR1 SEHNR, CDR2 FQNEAQ (reference sequence). J was trimmed by 5 bases and V by 5 bases; bases with no gene match: 3.

This clonotype was found a few times. The chain employs TRBV20-1 and TRBJ1-1; weak D call: TRBD1 (5 bases). V was pared by 6 bases and J by 6 bases, with 11 bases between. Germline CDR1 reads DFQATT; CDR2 reads SNEGSKA (reference sequence). The CDR3 contains 11 residues. As DNA, the CDR3 is TGCAGTGCCCGTTGGGGGTCTGAAGCTTTCTTT. This gives the protein CSARWGSEAFF.